The 14 T cell receptor beta chains presented below share a single source sample, sequenced in a study of cytomegalovirus exposure and HLA in healthy donors. Amplification used 60 Vbeta primers and 13 Jbeta primers. This table comes from immunoSEQ multiplex PCR, and its TCRdb copy is limited to in-frame clones, with some not included. The table has under 150,000 clones, around 70% seen once; the top ten hold approximately 2.9%. The specimen was PBMCs. The origin of the receptors is a human donor in good health.

The rearrangement joins TRBV9 to TRBJ1-3, with D unresolved. Trimming left V 0 bases short and J 4 bases short, with 11 bases between. The CDR3 spans 15 residues. Per the germline V gene, CDR1 is SGDLS and CDR2 is YYNGEE. CDR3 protein: CASSVEGGPGNTIYF. The DNA for the CDR3 is TGTGCCAGCAGCGTAGAAGGAGGTCCGGGAAACACCATATATTTT.

This clone was picked up a small number of times. This chain joins TRBV5-4 and TRBJ2-2; 9 bases match TRBD2. With V trimmed by 0 bases and J by 1 base, 10 bases remained unmatched. From germline, CDR1 is SGHNT and CDR2 YYREEE (reference sequence). This CDR3 has 19 residues. In DNA form, the CDR3 reads TGTGCCAGCAGCTTGGGACTAGCGGTAATTACAGTGAACACCGGGGAGCTGTTTTTT. It encodes CASSLGLAVITVNTGELFF.

The V gene is TRBV6-5, the J gene TRBJ2-3, with unresolved D. This CDR3 has 12 amino acids. Per germline, CDR1 MNHEY and CDR2 SVGAGI. Trimming cost V 6 bases and J 2 bases, with 6 bases left between them. The CDR3 sequence is CASSYNTDTQYF. DNA for the CDR3: TGTGCCAGCAGCTATAACACAGATACGCAGTATTTT.

The J gene is TRBJ1-2, the V gene TRBV6-5; D call uncertain. V was clipped by 3 bases and J by 7 bases, with 12 bases between them. The CDR3 has 13 residues. Germline CDR1 and CDR2: MNHEY and SVGAGI. This chain's CDR3 is CASSYIVGGGYTF. The DNA of the CDR3 is TGTGCCAGCAGTTATATTGTCGGCGGTGGCTACACCTTC.

V and J are TRBV5-6 and TRBJ2-4, with 11 bases fitting TRBD2. The CDR3 totals 14 residues. Germline V CDR1 and CDR2: SGHDT, YYEEEE. V was clipped by 4 bases and J by 5 bases; unmatched bases: 2. The chain's CDR3 is CASSLGLAENIQYF. In DNA form, the CDR3 reads TGTGCCAGCAGCCTGGGACTAGCGGAAAACATTCAGTACTTC.

The chain is built from TRBV6-5 and TRBJ2-7; a weak D match, TRBD2 (6 bases). Germline V CDR1 and CDR2: MNHEY, SVGAGI. V was shortened by 6 bases and J by 3 bases, with 18 bases between the two germline ends. This CDR3 contains 15 residues. The CDR3 spells CASRLGGTGRYEQYF. In DNA, the CDR3 is TGTGCCAGCAGGTTAGGTGGGACTGGACGCTACGAGCAGTACTTC.

This clone was detected a few times. The rearrangement links TRBV9 to TRBJ1-2, with TRBD1 matching 7 bases. V trimming: 4 bases; J trimming: 4 bases; junction bases outside the gene matches: 4. In germline, CDR1 is SGDLS, CDR2 YYNGEE. The CDR3 covers 13 residues. The CDR3 coding sequence is TGTGCCAGCAGCACAGCAGGGGGCTATGGCTACACCTTC. This translates into CASSTAGGYGYTF. The entire variable domain, with the rest obtained from reference TRBV9 and TRBJ1-2, is as follows: DSGVTQTPKHLITATGQRVTLRCSPRSGDLSVYWYQQSLDQGLQFLIQYYNGEERAKGNILERFSAQQFPDLHSELNLSSLELGDSALYFCASSTAGGYGYTFGSGTRLTVV.

The V call is TRBV5-4, the J call TRBJ2-5; no firm D call. The CDR3 length is 14 residues. Trimming took 2 bases from V and 0 from J, leaving 8 bases between them. Germline lookup yields CDR1 SGHNT and CDR2 YYREEE (reference sequence). The CDR3 region has the DNA TGTGCCAGCAGCTTATGGCCAAACCAAGAGACCCAGTACTTC. Its protein product is CASSLWPNQETQYF.

The chain links TRBV30 to TRBJ2-3, with TRBD2 matching over 10 bases. There are 14 residues in the CDR3. CDR1 is GTSNPN, CDR2 SVGIG, per germline (reference sequence). The junction had 2 bases not matched to a gene; V was cut back by 4 bases and J by 1 base. The CDR3 is CAWNLAGGTDTQYF. DNA of the CDR3: TGTGCCTGGAACCTAGCGGGGGGCACAGATACGCAGTATTTT.

The genes are TRBV5-1 and TRBJ2-7; 9 nucleotides agree with TRBD1. The CDR3 runs 14 residues. The germline gives CDR1 SGHRS, CDR2 YFSETQ. Trimming cost V 3 bases and J 3 bases; bases outside gene matches: 4. The DNA of the CDR3 is TGCGCCAGCAGCTGGGGGACAGGGAACTACGAGCAGTACTTC. As protein: CASSWGTGNYEQYF.

The V and J genes are TRBV15 and TRBJ2-5; the match to TRBD2 covers 7 bases. The CDR3 sequence is 15 residues long. CDR1 and CDR2 from the germline V gene are LNHNV and YYDKDF (reference sequence). Trimming took 0 bases from V and 5 from J; bases not matched to a gene: 6. Here the CDR3 reads CATSRDRVLAETQYF. The CDR3, as DNA: TGTGCCACCAGCAGAGACAGGGTACTAGCGGAGACCCAGTACTTC.

As concerns this clone: The germline gene is not matched at one end of the junction; a read error may be the cause. V usage is TRBV6-6 and J usage is TRBJ2-7; 11 bases line up with TRBD1. Germline CDR1 reads MNHNY; CDR2 reads SVGAGI (reference sequence). This CDR3 is built from 12 residues. The CDR3 coding sequence is TGTGCCAGCAGTCTTGGACAGGGGGCGTATGGGTTC. Protein sequence: CASSLGQGAYGF.

V is TRBV28 and J is TRBJ1-5; weak D call: TRBD1 (5 bases). The germline gives CDR1 MDHEN, CDR2 SYDVKM. The CDR3 has 15 amino acids. Trimming shortened V by 4 bases and J by 4 bases, and 14 bases separated the two germline ends. The CDR3 DNA reads TGTGCCAGCAGTTCCCCCCGACAGATAAATCAGCCCCAGCATTTT. Translating it yields CASSSPRQINQPQHF. Full variable domain (missing parts from reference TRBV28 and TRBJ1-5): DVKVTQSSRYLVKRTGEKVFLECVQDMDHENMFWYRQDPGLGLRLIYFSYDVKMKEKGDIPEGYSVSREKKERFSLILESASTNQTSMYLCASSSPRQINQPQHFGDGTRLSIL.

The chain links TRBV7-9 to TRBJ2-5; 9 nucleotides match TRBD2. The ends lost 4 bases at V and 5 bases at J; junction bases unmatched: 5. CDR1 SEHNR and CDR2 FQNEAQ come from the germline V gene (reference sequence). The CDR3 sequence is 14 residues long. The CDR3 spells CASSSLTSGETQYF. CDR3 sequence (DNA): TGTGCCAGCAGCTCCCTGACTAGCGGTGAGACCCAGTACTTC.